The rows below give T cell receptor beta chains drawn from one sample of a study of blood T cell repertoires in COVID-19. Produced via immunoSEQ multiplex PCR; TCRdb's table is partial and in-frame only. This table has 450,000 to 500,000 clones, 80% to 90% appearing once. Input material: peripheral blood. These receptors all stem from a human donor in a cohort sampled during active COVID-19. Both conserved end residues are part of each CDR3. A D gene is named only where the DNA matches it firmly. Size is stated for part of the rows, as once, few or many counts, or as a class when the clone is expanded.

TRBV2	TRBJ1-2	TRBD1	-	TGTGCCAGCAAGGGGACAGGGGCACTCGGCTATGGCTACACCTTC	CASKGTGALGYGYTF
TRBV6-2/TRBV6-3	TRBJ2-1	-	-	TGTGCCAGCAGTTTGGGCCCCTCAGTAAATGAGCAGTTCTTC	CASSLGPSVNEQFF
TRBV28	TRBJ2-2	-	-	TGTGCCAGCAGGGAGGAGGTAGCGGAGAACACCGGGGAGCTGTTTTTT	CASREEVAENTGELFF
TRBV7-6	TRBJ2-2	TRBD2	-	TGTGCCAGCAGCGAGACTAGCCCGACCGGGGAGCTGTTTTTT	CASSETSPTGELFF
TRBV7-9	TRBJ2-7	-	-	TGTGCCAGCAGCTTAGGGACTGCCTACGAGCAGTACTTC	CASSLGTAYEQYF
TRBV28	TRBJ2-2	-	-	TGTGCCAGCAGTTTTTGGACTTTGGACACCGGGGAGCTGTTTTTT	CASSFWTLDTGELFF
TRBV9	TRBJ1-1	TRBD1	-	TGTGCCAGCAGCGTACAGGGACAGTCCCACACTGAAGCTTTCTTT	CASSVQGQSHTEAFF
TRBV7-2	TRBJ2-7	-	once	TGTGCCAGCAGCTTATCCACAGGGCGCTACGAGCAGTACTTC	CASSLSTGRYEQYF
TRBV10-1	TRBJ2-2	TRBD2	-	TGCGCCAGCAGTGACAGTAATGCGGGAGAGTCCGGGGAGCTGTTTTTT	CASSDSNAGESGELFF
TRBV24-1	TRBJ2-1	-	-	TGTGCCACCAGTGAGGCTAGAGGTGTCGGTGAGCAGTTCTTC	CATSEARGVGEQFF
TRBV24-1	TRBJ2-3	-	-	TGTGCCACCAGTGATCAATCCGGGACAAACACAGATACGCAGTATTTT	CATSDQSGTNTDTQYF
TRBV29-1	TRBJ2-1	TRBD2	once	TGCAGCGTTGGAACATCAGGACTAGGGGCCGGGCCTCGGTTCTTC	CSVGTSGLGAGPRFF
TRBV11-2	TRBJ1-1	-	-	TGTGCCAGCAGCCAGCGGTCTGAAACCACTGAAGCTTTCTTT	CASSQRSETTEAFF
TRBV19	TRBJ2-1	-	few	TGTGCCAGTAGTGGAGGCCTAGCGCGCGCCGATGAGCAGTTCTTC	CASSGGLARADEQFF
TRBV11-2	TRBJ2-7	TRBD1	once	TGTGCCAGCAGCTTAGGAGCCGGGACAGGGGGCATCGAGCAGTACTTC	CASSLGAGTGGIEQYF
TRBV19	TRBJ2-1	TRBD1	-	TGTGCCAGTAGTAGACAGGGGGCCAATGAGCAGTTCTTC	CASSRQGANEQFF
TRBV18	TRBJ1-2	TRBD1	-	TGTGCCAGCTCACCACCGGGGACAGATGGCTACACCTTC	CASSPPGTDGYTF
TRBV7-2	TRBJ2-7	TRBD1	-	TGTGCCAGCAGCTGGTCCCAGGGGGCCTACGAGCAGTACTTC	CASSWSQGAYEQYF
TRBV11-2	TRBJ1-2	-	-	TGTGCCAGCAGCTTAGCGGGACTGGCCTATGGCTACACCTTC	CASSLAGLAYGYTF
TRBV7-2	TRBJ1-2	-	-	TGTGCCGTGGAGGGACTTCCATTCTATGGCTACACCTTC	CAVEGLPFYGYTF
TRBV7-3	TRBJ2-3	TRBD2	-	TGTGCCAGCAGCCTCGGGACTAGCGGGAGGGCCCCGGCAGATACGCAGTATTTT	CASSLGTSGRAPADTQYF
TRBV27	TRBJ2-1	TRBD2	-	TGTGCCAGCAGTCCCGGACTAGCGGCCTACAATGAGCAGTTCTTC	CASSPGLAAYNEQFF
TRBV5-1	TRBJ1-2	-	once	TGCGCCAGCAGCTTGGAAGCGTCAGTCGGTGGCTACACCTTC	CASSLEASVGGYTF
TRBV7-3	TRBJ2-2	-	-	TGTGCCAGCAGCTTAATGCCGGGGGACACCGGGGAGCTGTTTTTT	CASSLMPGDTGELFF
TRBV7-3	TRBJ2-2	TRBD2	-	TGTGCCAGCAGGACTAGCGGGATTAACACCGGGGAGCTGTTTTTT	CASRTSGINTGELFF
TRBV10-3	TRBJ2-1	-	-	TGTGCCATCAGTGAGGGCCAAAGCTCCTACAATGAGCAGTTCTTC	CAISEGQSSYNEQFF
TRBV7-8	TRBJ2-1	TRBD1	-	TGTGCCAGCAGCTCGACAGGGGGCTCCTACAATGAGCAGTTCTTC	CASSSTGGSYNEQFF
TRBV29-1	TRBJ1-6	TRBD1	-	TGCAGCGTCAGGACAGGGGGAAATTCACCCCTCCACTTT	CSVRTGGNSPLHF
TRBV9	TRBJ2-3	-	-	TGTGCCAGCAGCGTAGGCCCAGGGAGCACAGATACGCAGTATTTT	CASSVGPGSTDTQYF
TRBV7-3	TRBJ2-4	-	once	TGTGCCAGCTTCAGGCGAGCGGGACACAAAAACATTCAGTACTTC	CASFRRAGHKNIQYF
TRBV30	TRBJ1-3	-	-	TGTGCCTGGAAAGGGGGATCTGGAAACACCATATATTTT	CAWKGGSGNTIYF